A single sample gave rise to the 2 T cell receptor beta chains below, sequenced in a study of identical twins (dated by TCRdb to 2016 to 2018). Preparation of the library involved 5' RACE. Instrument on record: Illumina HiSeq 2000. In TCRdb, the public reads were trimmed at Q25 with fastp and aligned with MiXCR, with productive beta chains retained. When rows share a CDR3 protein, they turn into one entry using the most common DNA and genes. The sample table lists over 200,000 distinct CDR3 sequences, 5% to 7% of them with a count of one. The ten largest clonotypes hold roughly 15% of the sample. This sample was shared with a second study, whose subject was T cells expressing NK-cell markers.

The sequenced sample was CD8+ T cells sorted from blood. All receptors derive from a woman between 18 and 29 years old in good health.

This clonotype occurred a few times. The chain is built from TRBV20-1 and TRBJ1-4; D not certain. CDR3 length equals 15 residues. In germline, CDR1 is DFQATT, CDR2 SNEGSKA (reference sequence). Trimming removed 3 bases from V and 8 bases from J, with 19 bases in between. CDR3 in amino acids: CSARETGIFGEKLFF. The CDR3 DNA follows: TGCAGTGCTAGGGAAACCGGGATTTTCGGCGAAAAACTGTTTTTT.

This clonotype has just a few counts. The rearrangement links TRBV18 to TRBJ2-1; 7 positions match TRBD1. The CDR3 sequence is 15 residues long. The germline gives CDR1 KGHSH, CDR2 LQKENI. Trimming cost V 6 bases and J 2 bases; bases outside gene matches: 7. The CDR3 bases are TGTGCCAGCTCGCCTTCGGACAGGACCTACAATGAGCAGTTCTTC. Protein product: CASSPSDRTYNEQFF.